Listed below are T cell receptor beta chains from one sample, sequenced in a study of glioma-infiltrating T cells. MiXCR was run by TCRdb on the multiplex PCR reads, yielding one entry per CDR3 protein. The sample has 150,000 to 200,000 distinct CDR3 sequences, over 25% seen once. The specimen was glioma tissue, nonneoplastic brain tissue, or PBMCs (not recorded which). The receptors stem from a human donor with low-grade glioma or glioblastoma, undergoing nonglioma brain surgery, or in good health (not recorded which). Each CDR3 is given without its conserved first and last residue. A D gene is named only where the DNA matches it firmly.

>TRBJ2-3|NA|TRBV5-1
ASSLTHSTATQY
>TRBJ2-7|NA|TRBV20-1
SASPWQGTYEQY
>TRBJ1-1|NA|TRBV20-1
SAMGTNTEAF
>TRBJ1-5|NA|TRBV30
AWGTFGQPQH
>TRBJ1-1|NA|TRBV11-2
ASSLRRNTEAF
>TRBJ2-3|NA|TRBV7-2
ASSLVRGPDTQY
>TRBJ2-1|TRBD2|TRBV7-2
ASSPSRLAGVYEQF
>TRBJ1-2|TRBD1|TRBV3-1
ASIQRHRGFRYGYT
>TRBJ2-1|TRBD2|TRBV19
ASSIDLSGRGQF
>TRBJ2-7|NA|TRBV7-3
ASSLDRSPYNEQY
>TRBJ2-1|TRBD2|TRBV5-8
ASSSPGRGTSSKNNEQF
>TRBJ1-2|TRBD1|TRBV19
ASSDHTPGQGYGYT
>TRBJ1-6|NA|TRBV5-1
ASSVNRNSPLH
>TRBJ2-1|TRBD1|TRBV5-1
ASSPGTGGSDEQF
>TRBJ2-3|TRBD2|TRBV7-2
ASSLSSGTQNTQY
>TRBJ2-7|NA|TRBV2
ASSELKRQY
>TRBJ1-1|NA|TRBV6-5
ASSFLTANTEAF